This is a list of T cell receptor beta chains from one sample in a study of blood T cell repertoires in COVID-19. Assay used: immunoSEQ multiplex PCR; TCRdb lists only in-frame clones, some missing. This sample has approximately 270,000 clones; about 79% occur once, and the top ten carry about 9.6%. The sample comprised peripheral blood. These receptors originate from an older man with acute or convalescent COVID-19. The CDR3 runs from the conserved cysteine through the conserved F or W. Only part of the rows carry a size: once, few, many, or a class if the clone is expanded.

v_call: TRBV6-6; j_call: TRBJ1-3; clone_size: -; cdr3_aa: CASSPLSRGMEGNTIYF
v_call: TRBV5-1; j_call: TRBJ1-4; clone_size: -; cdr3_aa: CASSLGQGGGEKLFF
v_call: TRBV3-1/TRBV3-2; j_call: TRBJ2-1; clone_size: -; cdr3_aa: CASSRGGGRSYNEQFF
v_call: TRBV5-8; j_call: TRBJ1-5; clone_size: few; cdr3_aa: CASSLAAETGRGLNQPQHF
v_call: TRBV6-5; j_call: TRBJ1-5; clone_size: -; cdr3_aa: CASSYRQGHQPQHF
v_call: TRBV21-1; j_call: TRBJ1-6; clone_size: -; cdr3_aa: CASSTLRRPADNSPLHF
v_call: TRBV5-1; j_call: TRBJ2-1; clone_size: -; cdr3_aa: CASSFIAGAYNEQFF
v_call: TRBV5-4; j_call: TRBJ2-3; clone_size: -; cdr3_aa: CASSSGGQSTDTQYF
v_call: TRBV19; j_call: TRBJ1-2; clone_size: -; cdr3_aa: CASSSPGTGNYGYTF
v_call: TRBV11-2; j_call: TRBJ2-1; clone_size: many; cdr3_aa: CASETSPYNEQFF
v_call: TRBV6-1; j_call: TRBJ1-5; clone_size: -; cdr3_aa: CASSDGGYSNQPQHF
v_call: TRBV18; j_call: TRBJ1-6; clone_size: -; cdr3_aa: CASSPDRFNSPLHF
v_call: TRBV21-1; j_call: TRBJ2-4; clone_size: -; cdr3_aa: CASSKGRSLRAKNIQYF
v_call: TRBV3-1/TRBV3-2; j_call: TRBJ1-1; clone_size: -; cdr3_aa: CASSLWTDMNTEAFF
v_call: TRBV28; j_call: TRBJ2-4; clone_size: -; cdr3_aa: CASSFGGAKNIQYF
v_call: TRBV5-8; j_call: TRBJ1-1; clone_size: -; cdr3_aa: CASSLAYSPQGRTEAFF
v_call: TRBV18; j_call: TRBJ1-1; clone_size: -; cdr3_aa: CASSAVGQTNTEAFF
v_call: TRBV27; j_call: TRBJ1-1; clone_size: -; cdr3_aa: CASSLAQMNTEAFF
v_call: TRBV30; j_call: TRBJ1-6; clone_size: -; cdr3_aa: CAWGRQGFSPLHF
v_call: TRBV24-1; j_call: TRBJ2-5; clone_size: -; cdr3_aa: CATSDLSLGGKETQYF
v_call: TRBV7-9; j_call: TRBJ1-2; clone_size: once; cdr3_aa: CASSPRQVHYGYTF
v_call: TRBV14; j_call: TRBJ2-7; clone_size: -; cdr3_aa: CASSQDEIGTGPVNEQYF
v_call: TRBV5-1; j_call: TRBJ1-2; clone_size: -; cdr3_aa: CASSLQGAGNYGYTF
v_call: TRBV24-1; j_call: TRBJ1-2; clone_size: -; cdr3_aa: CATSAAGTGSNYGYTF
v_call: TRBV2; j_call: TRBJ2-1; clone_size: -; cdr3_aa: CASSPGQPYNEQFF
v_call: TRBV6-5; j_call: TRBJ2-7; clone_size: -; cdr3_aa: CASSYSGTGRYEQYF
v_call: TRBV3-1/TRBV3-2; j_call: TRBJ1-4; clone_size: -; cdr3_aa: CASSRTGTNEKLFF
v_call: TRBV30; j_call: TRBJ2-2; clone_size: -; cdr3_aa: CAWGKGRATGELFF
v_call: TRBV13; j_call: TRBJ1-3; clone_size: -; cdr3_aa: CASSLPSSGNTIYF
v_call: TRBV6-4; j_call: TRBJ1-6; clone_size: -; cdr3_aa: CASSRQGVGSPLHF
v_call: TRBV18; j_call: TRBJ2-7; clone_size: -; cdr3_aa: CASSKGTGNGPEQYF
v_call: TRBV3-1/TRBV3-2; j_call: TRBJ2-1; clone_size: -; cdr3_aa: CASRPDSGSISEQFF
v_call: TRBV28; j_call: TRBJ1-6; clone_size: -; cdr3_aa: CASSLSYGVANRSPLHF
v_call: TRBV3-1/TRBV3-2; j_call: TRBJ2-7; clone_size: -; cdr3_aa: CASRVNDRDEQYF
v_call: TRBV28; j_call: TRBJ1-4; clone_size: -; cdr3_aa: CASTKIGWGVFRQGATNEKLFF
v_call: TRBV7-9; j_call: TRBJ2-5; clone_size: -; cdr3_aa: CASSLGGGPEETQYF
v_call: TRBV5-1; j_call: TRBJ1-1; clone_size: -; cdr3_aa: CASSFTGNLNTEAFF
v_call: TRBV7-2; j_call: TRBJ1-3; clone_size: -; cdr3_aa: CASSVDRGSGNTIYF
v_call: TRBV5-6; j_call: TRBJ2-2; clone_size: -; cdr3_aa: CASSLPRSHTGELFF
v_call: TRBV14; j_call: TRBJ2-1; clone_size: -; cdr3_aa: CASSHDYTYNEQFF
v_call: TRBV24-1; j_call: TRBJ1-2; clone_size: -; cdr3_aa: CATSDPDRTRGYTF
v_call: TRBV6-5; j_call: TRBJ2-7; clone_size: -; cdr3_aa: CASSYLGGASMNEQYF
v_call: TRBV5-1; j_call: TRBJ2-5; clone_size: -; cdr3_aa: CASSILTGGETQYF
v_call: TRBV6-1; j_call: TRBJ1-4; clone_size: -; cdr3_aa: CASSEAVGPREEKLFF
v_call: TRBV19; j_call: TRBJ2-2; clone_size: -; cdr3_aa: CASSIEGRYTGELFF
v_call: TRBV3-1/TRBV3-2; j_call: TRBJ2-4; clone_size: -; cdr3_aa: CASSQDLGDRGLKNIQYF
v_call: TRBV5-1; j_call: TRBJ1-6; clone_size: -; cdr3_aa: CASSHAGQGAGGLGSPLHF
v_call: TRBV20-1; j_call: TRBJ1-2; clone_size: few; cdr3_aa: CSARSYGYTF